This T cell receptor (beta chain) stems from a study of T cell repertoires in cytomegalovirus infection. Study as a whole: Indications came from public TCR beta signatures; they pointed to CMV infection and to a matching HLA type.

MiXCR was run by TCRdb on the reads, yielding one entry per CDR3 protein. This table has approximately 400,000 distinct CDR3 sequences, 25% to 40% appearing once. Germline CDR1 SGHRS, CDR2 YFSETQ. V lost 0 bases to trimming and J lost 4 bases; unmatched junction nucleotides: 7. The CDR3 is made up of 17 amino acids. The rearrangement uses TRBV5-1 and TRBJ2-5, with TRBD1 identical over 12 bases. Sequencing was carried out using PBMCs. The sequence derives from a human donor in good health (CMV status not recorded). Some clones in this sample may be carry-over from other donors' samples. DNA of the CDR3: TGCGCCAGCAGCTTGGCCGCGGGACAGGGGGCAGGAGAGACCCAGTACTTC. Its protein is CASSLAAGQGAGETQYF.